The clone carrying this TCR beta chain was found once. Antigen unknown. 13 Jbeta primers and 60 Vbeta primers were used for the PCR. Generated by immunoSEQ multiplex PCR, the TCRdb table keeps only in-frame clones and is missing some. Of 150,000 to 200,000 clones in the sample, roughly 71% were seen once. CDR3 length: 16 residues. Germline assignment: CDR1 LGHNA and CDR2 YNFKEQ. Trimming left V 0 bases short and J 1 base short, with 12 bases between. This entry comes from a study of cytomegalovirus exposure and HLA in healthy donors. Overall study findings and caveats: Later analysis identified a missense DCLRE1C variant that was linked to TCR beta V- and J-gene trimming.

This chain connects TRBV4-2 to TRBJ1-2, with D perhaps TRBD1 (5 bases). Material for sequencing was PBMCs. The sequence was obtained from a girl aged 10 to 17 in good health and CMV-seronegative. CDR3 sequence: CASSQEGGSLNYGYTF. The DNA of the CDR3 is TGTGCCAGCAGCCAAGAGGGGGGTAGCCTTAACTATGGCTACACCTTC.